This TCR beta chain was observed in a study of CD8+ T cells in alopecia areata. Across the whole study: Percent of scalp involved defined treated patients' severity scores.

Note on this clone: Antigen unknown.

Study-level points and caveats: Tofacitinib delivered significant drops in scalp clonality and in expanded CD8+ clones among the top 100.

Treatment described: oral pan-JAK inhibitor, 5-10 mg twice daily. PBMC-derived CD4+ and CD8+ T cells were sorted. CDR3 length equals 12 residues. Trimming cost V 8 bases and J 5 bases; bases outside gene matches: 5. The authors extracted RNA and reverse transcribed it into cDNA as the sequencing template. Sequencing used immunoSEQ multiplex PCR; TCRdb keeps in-frame clones, though not all of them. The sample holds about 270,000 clones; roughly 63% are singletons and the top ten take more than 0.85%. Sequenced here: CD4+ T cells sorted from blood, sampled at roughly week 52, from a patient treated with tofacitinib. The TCR was taken from a human donor with alopecia areata. The chain employs TRBV23-1 and TRBJ2-7; TRBD1 matches at 8 bases. TRBV23-1 qualifies as an ORF whose function is uncertain. CDR3 sequence reads: CASGRQGNEQYF. CDR3 bases: TGCGCCAGCGGTCGACAGGGGAACGAGCAGTACTTC.